This T cell receptor (beta chain) was obtained from a study of molecular identifiers for immune sequencing clone quantification. The wider study: Replicate experiments took RNA from around 18,000 or 91,000 naive CD8 cells, divided it five ways and sequenced four. Study-level findings and limits: The sizes of highly expanded clones could be underestimated when identical TCR molecules share a barcode. Beyond 20 RNA copies, clones held over 99% of effector molecules, compared with under 1% in naive cells.

This clonotype was counted between two and nine times. The antigen is not known. TCRdb independently ran MiXCR on the PCR reads; one entry per CDR3 protein. There are approximately 320,000 distinct CDR3 sequences in the sample; 24% occur only once, and roughly 0.7% lies in the top ten. The CDR3 consists of 16 residues. V was pared by 4 bases and J by 6 bases, with 10 bases of the junction left unmatched. In germline, CDR1 is MNHEY, CDR2 SVGEGT. The specimen was naive CD8+ T cells from blood, with Jurkat cell RNA spiked in. The subset here: FACS-sorted CD8+CD4-CCR7+CD45RA+ naive T cells. The receptor was derived from a human donor in good health. Some libraries in this study had Jurkat cell RNA spiked in. The chain couples TRBV6-2 or TRBV6-3 to TRBJ2-1; 9 bases agree with TRBD1. CDR3 coding DNA: TGTGCCAGCAGTTTACGTGGGACAGGGTTGAGCAATGAGCAGTTCTTC. This encodes CASSLRGTGLSNEQFF.